The 9 T cell receptor beta chains presented below share a single source sample, sequenced in a study of blood T cell repertoires in COVID-19. TCRdb's copy holds only in-frame clones and misses some; the assay was immunoSEQ multiplex PCR. The table records around 310,000 clones, under 90% of them present only once. The sequencing input was PBMCs or T cells enriched from blood (not recorded which). The receptor source for this set is a woman aged 30 to 39 who had recovered from COVID-19.

The rearrangement uses TRBV28 and TRBJ1-3; D possibly corresponds to TRBD1 (5 bases). V was shortened by 7 bases and J by 1 base, with 17 bases between the two germline ends. This CDR3 contains 16 residues. Germline lookup yields CDR1 MDHEN and CDR2 SYDVKM. The CDR3 nucleotides read TGTGCCAGCACCCCCGGGACTCCTCGGTCTGGAAACACCATATATTTT. Translating it yields CASTPGTPRSGNTIYF.

The chain uses TRBV4-3 and TRBJ1-1; TRBD1 might be the D (5 bases). Trimming took 4 bases from V and 6 from J, leaving 9 bases between them. CDR3 size: 12 residues. Germline CDR1 and CDR2: LGHNA and YSLEER. The CDR3 loop reads CASSLGGAEAFF. CDR3 nucleotides: TGCGCCAGCAGCCTCGGGGGGGCTGAAGCTTTCTTT.

V and J are TRBV5-1 and TRBJ2-7; weak D call: TRBD2 (6 bases). Trimming took 2 bases from V and 5 from J, leaving 14 bases between them. This CDR3 contains 14 residues. Germline V CDR1 and CDR2: SGHRS, YFSETQ. CDR3 protein: CASSFARETHEQYF. The DNA for the CDR3 is TGCGCCAGCAGCTTTGCCCGGGAGACCCACGAGCAGTACTTC.

V and J are TRBV7-3 and TRBJ2-5, with a tentative D call TRBD1 (6 bases). The CDR3 spans 16 residues. Deletions cut 4 bases from V and 5 bases from J, with 20 bases between. Looked up from germline, CDR1 is SGHTA and CDR2 is FQGTGA. CDR3 loop: CASSSGGHRERETQYF. In DNA, the CDR3 is TGTGCCAGCAGCTCTGGCGGGCACAGGGAACGGGAGACCCAGTACTTC.

V usage is TRBV6-5 and J usage is TRBJ1-1; possibly TRBD1 for D (6 bases). Germline CDR1 MNHEY, CDR2 SVGAGI. The CDR3 loop spans 14 amino acids. Between the trimmed V and J ends, which lost 6 bases and 5 bases, there was a span of 16 bases. Written as DNA, the CDR3 is TGTGCCAGCAGCCTTTCCGGGACATCAACTGAAGCTTTCTTT. Its protein product is CASSLSGTSTEAFF.

The rearrangement uses TRBV28 and TRBJ1-4, with unresolved D. V was cut by 5 bases and J by 5 bases, with 3 bases left in between. Germline assignment: CDR1 MDHEN and CDR2 SYDVKM. The CDR3 has 11 residues. CDR3 residues: CASSLNEKLFF. In DNA, the CDR3 is TGTGCCAGCAGTCTCAATGAAAAACTGTTTTTT.

This clone showed up just once. This chain connects TRBV6-2 or TRBV6-3 to TRBJ1-1; 9 positions match TRBD1. Looked up from germline, CDR1 is MNHEY and CDR2 is SVGEGT. The CDR3 consists of 15 residues. Trimming removed 6 bases from V and 0 bases from J; junction bases left unmatched: 5. The CDR3 sequence is CASSETGGLNTEAFF. The CDR3 nucleotides are TGTGCCAGCAGCGAGACAGGGGGACTGAACACTGAAGCTTTCTTT.

This clone was seen just once. This chain joins TRBV7-8 and TRBJ1-4; 7 positions agree with TRBD1. The ends lost 3 bases at V and 9 bases at J; junction bases unmatched: 7. CDR3 length: 14 amino acids. Germline CDR1 reads SGHVS; CDR2 reads FQNEAQ. The CDR3 protein is CASSFRQGTKKLFF. The CDR3 DNA sequence: TGTGCCAGCAGCTTCAGACAGGGTACCAAAAAACTGTTTTTT.

The chain recombines TRBV15 with TRBJ1-1, with TRBD1 matching 8 bases. In germline, CDR1 is LNHNV, CDR2 YYDKDF (reference sequence). The length of the CDR3 is 14 residues. V lost 5 bases and J lost 5; bases outside the gene matches: 7. The CDR3 sequence: CATSRGQGNTEAFF. The CDR3 coding sequence is TGTGCCACCAGCCGAGGACAGGGAAATACTGAAGCTTTCTTT.